Sequencing of this T cell receptor beta chain was carried out in a study of OX40 agonist ivuxolimab in advanced cancers. Clones were sequenced by immunoSEQ multiplex PCR, and TCRdb holds only the in-frame ones, with some missing. This table has approximately 60,000 clones, around four fifths appearing once. The CDR3 covers 15 residues. Looked up from germline, CDR1 is SGHTA and CDR2 is FQGNSA. This receptor was taken from an adult with an advanced solid tumor such as melanoma, head and neck, liver or kidney cancer. The source was CD4+ or CD8+ T cells sorted from blood, collected in a trial of the OX40 agonist ivuxolimab. The chain uses TRBV7-2 and TRBJ2-5, with 8 bases that match TRBD2. The end of the DNA fits TRBJ2-7 better, so the J call may be wrong. The CDR3 spells CASSLGAGLANEQYF. The CDR3 DNA follows: TGTGCCAGCAGCTTAGGGGCCGGACTAGCCAACGAGCAGTACTTC.